The next 21 T cell receptor beta chains were all read from a single sample in a study of OX40 agonist ivuxolimab in advanced cancers. The method was the immunoSEQ multiplex PCR assay. TCRdb carries this immuneACCESS record with in-frame sequences only. Its versions omit some clonotypes, under half of them owing to an unresolved V gene in the studies checked, with the rest unexplained. The sample has 65,000 to 95,000 clones on record, 91% of them singletons. Of the sample, about 2.3% falls within the top ten clones. The sample here was CD4+ or CD8+ T cells sorted from blood, taken in a trial of the OX40 agonist ivuxolimab. These receptors originate from an adult with an advanced solid tumor such as melanoma, head and neck, liver or kidney cancer.

The chain joins TRBV7-9 to TRBJ2-1; D not resolved. CDR1 is SEHNR and CDR2 is FQNEAQ in the germline V gene (reference sequence). With 2 bases removed from V and 4 bases from J, the gap between germline ends came to 18 bases. This CDR3 is built from 17 residues. CDR3 in amino acids: CASSLTVGTTAYNEQFF. CDR3 in DNA: TGTGCCAGCAGCTTAACCGTGGGAACTACTGCGTACAATGAGCAGTTCTTC.

The chain carries TRBV9 and TRBJ1-1; a weak D match, TRBD1 (6 bases). This CDR3 spans 13 amino acids. Germline loops: CDR1 SGDLS, CDR2 YYNGEE. V was shortened by 0 bases and J by 11 bases, with 14 bases between the two germline ends. This CDR3 reads CASSVGGGPPAFF. Here the CDR3 DNA reads TGTGCCAGCAGCGTAGGAGGGGGACCTCCGGCTTTCTTT.

This chain connects TRBV28 to TRBJ1-1; D remains unclear. The V end was cut by 2 bases, the J end by 9 bases, with 16 bases between. The CDR3 covers 14 residues. CDR1 MDHEN and CDR2 SYDVKM come from the germline V gene. The CDR3 sequence is CASSLEAHPAKAFF. CDR3 bases: TGTGCCAGCAGTTTAGAGGCCCACCCGGCGAAAGCTTTCTTT.

This sequence joins TRBV5-1 and TRBJ1-2; D may be TRBD1 (5 bases). CDR1 and CDR2 (germline): SGHRS, YFSETQ. Trimming cost V 0 bases and J 6 bases, with 18 bases left between them. The CDR3 is 16 residues long. CDR3 DNA: TGCGCCAGCAGCTTGGGAGGCCCGCCAGGGTCTAATGGCTACACCTTC. As protein: CASSLGGPPGSNGYTF.

The gene calls are TRBV7-2 and TRBJ1-5, with 9 positions matching TRBD1. The V segment lost 1 base and the J segment 7 bases; nucleotides outside the gene matches: 5. CDR1 is SGHTA and CDR2 is FQGNSA in the germline V gene. CDR3 length equals 15 residues. CDR3 residues: CASSLGQGVGQPQHF. In DNA form, the CDR3 reads TGTGCCAGCAGCTTAGGACAGGGGGTTGGGCAGCCCCAGCATTTT.

This clone was counted a single time. The chain couples TRBV28 to TRBJ2-3; D may be TRBD2 (6 bases). There are 15 residues in the CDR3. Trimming stripped 6 bases from V and 5 bases from J, with 18 bases between. CDR1 and CDR2 (germline): MDHEN, SYDVKM. The chain's CDR3 is CASRGGGGNVDTQYF. CDR3 sequence (DNA): TGTGCCAGCAGGGGAGGAGGCGGGAATGTAGATACGCAGTATTTT.

A few counts support this clone. The chain links TRBV11-3 to TRBJ2-4; D perhaps matches TRBD1 (6 bases). This CDR3 has 16 amino acids. V lost 1 base, J lost 6 bases, and 16 bases lay in between. The germline CDR1 and CDR2 sequences are SGHNT and YENEEA. CDR3 loop: CASSLVPGDTLNIQYF. CDR3 DNA: TGTGCCAGCAGCTTAGTACCAGGGGATACCTTAAACATTCAGTACTTC.

V gene TRBV7-8 combines with J gene TRBJ2-5; weak D call: TRBD2 (6 bases). V was cut by 8 bases and J by 9 bases, with 28 bases left in between. This CDR3 has 16 residues. Germline CDR1 reads SGHVS; CDR2 reads FQNEAQ. CDR3: CASSDYRIGGIAPQYF. The CDR3 nucleotides read TGTGCCAGCTCGGACTACCGAATCGGCGGGATCGCGCCCCAGTACTTC.

V usage is TRBV4-1 and J usage is TRBJ2-7; the match to TRBD2 covers 10 bases. Trimming cost V 0 bases and J 6 bases; bases outside gene matches: 11. This CDR3 has 17 amino acids. The germline V gene has CDR1 MGHRA and CDR2 YSYEKL. CDR3: CASSQEYTSGIRREQYF. DNA of the CDR3: TGCGCCAGCAGCCAAGAGTATACTAGCGGGATCCGTCGCGAGCAGTACTTC.

The rearrangement joins TRBV28 to TRBJ1-5, with D hard to call. Germline V CDR1 and CDR2: MDHEN, SYDVKM. With 5 bases removed from V and 7 bases from J, the gap between germline ends came to 15 bases. The CDR3 has 14 amino acids. The DNA for the CDR3 is TGTGCCAGCAGTCTCCCAAGGGTTGGACAGCCCCAGCATTTT. Translating gives CASSLPRVGQPQHF.

The chain uses TRBV6-4 and TRBJ2-2; tentatively, D is TRBD2 (6 bases). CDR1 and CDR2 from the germline V gene are MRHNA and SNTAGT. This CDR3 contains 15 residues. V dropped 5 bases and J dropped 6 bases, with 16 bases sitting between them. The CDR3 is CASSPWDGGAGELFF. The CDR3 DNA is TGTGCCAGCAGTCCTTGGGACGGAGGGGCCGGGGAGCTGTTTTTT.

This clone occurred once. The chain employs TRBV5-4 and TRBJ2-1, with D hard to call. Germline V gene data show CDR1 as SGHNT and CDR2 as YYREEE (reference sequence). The germline V and J ends were trimmed by 5 bases and 9 bases, with 12 bases remaining between them. The CDR3 runs to 12 residues. CDR3 in amino acids: CASSYLFGEQFF. DNA for the CDR3: TGTGCCAGCAGTTACCTTTTCGGTGAGCAGTTCTTC. Filled out from reference TRBV5-4 and TRBJ2-1, the complete variable domain reads ETGVTQSPTHLIKTRGQQVTLRCSSQSGHNTVSWYQQALGQGPQFIFQYYREEENGRGNFPPRFSGLQFPNYSSELNVNALELDDSALYLCASSYLFGEQFFGPGTRLTVL.

This clone has only one observation. The DNA of the CDR3 is TGTGCCAGCAGACCTCTAGCGGGCACCCAGTACTTC. This translates into CASRPLAGTQYF. The genes are TRBV5-8 and TRBJ2-5, with 8 bases identical to TRBD2. V gave up 5 bases and J gave up 8 bases; unmatched junction bases: 5. The germline V gene has CDR1 SGHTS and CDR2 YDEGEE. The length of the CDR3 is 12 residues.

Comment on this clone: Additional DNA sequences in this sample encode the identical CDR3. The rearrangement uses TRBV29-1 and TRBJ1-2; D is possibly TRBD1 (5 bases). The CDR3 has 12 amino acids. The germline V gene encodes CDR1 SQVTM and CDR2 ANQGSEA. V shed 6 bases and J shed 3 bases, with 11 bases lying between them. The DNA of the CDR3 is TGCAGCGTGTCGGGGGGGGACTATGGCTACACCTTC. It codes for CSVSGGDYGYTF. Supplemented by reference TRBV29-1 and TRBJ1-2, the full variable domain reads SAVISQKPSRDICQRGTSLTIQCQVDSQVTMMFWYRQQPGQSLTLIATANQGSEATYESGFVIDKFPISRPNLTFSTLTVSNMSPEDSSIYLCSVSGGDYGYTFGSGTRLTVV.

The J gene is TRBJ2-7, the V gene TRBV28; 11 positions agree with TRBD1. With V trimmed by 6 bases and J by 2 bases, 15 bases remained unmatched. Germline V gene lookup returns CDR1 MDHEN and CDR2 SYDVKM. There are 18 residues in the CDR3. This CDR3 reads CASRLSHGQGAHAYEQYF. The CDR3 DNA sequence: TGTGCCAGCAGACTAAGCCACGGACAGGGGGCCCACGCCTACGAGCAGTACTTC.

The chain has TRBV4-3 and TRBJ2-2, with a tentative D call TRBD1 (6 bases). Trimming removed 1 base from V and 2 bases from J, with 8 bases in between. From germline, CDR1 is LGHNA and CDR2 YSLEER. The CDR3 length is 15 residues. CDR3 nucleotides: TGCGCCAGCAGCCAAGGTGGGACAAACACCGGGGAGCTGTTTTTT. It encodes CASSQGGTNTGELFF.

This chain uses TRBV5-1 with TRBJ2-7, with 11 bases that match TRBD2. With 5 bases clipped from V and 3 bases from J, the junction kept 4 bases outside the gene matches. The CDR3 spans 14 residues. Germline V gene lookup returns CDR1 SGHRS and CDR2 YFSETQ. The CDR3 reads CASRPTSGSYEQYF. CDR3 bases: TGCGCCAGCAGGCCTACTAGCGGGAGCTACGAGCAGTACTTC.

The chain is built from TRBV19 and TRBJ2-7, with TRBD1 matching over 8 bases. CDR3 length equals 14 residues. Germline loops: CDR1 LNHDA, CDR2 SQIVND (reference sequence). The J segment lost 2 bases and the V segment lost 3 bases, leaving 3 bases of the junction unmatched. The CDR3 bases are TGTGCCAGTAGTATCGGGACAGGCACCTACGAGCAGTACTTC. It translates to CASSIGTGTYEQYF.

V usage is TRBV19 and J usage is TRBJ2-3; 8 nucleotides align to TRBD2. The J segment lost 2 bases and the V segment lost 4 bases, leaving 8 bases of the junction unmatched. The CDR3 consists of 16 residues. The germline V gene encodes CDR1 LNHDA and CDR2 SQIVND (reference sequence). The CDR3 loop reads CASSTHPSGYTDTQYF. The CDR3 nucleotides read TGTGCCAGTAGTACCCACCCTAGCGGGTACACAGATACGCAGTATTTT.

The chain combines TRBV6-5 with TRBJ2-5, with a weak D call TRBD2 (6 bases). Germline CDR1 MNHEY, CDR2 SVGAGI. V shed 5 bases and J shed 14 bases, with 21 bases lying between them. The CDR3 spans 13 residues. The CDR3 DNA sequence: TGTGCCAGCAGTCAATCCTTTCGGAGGGAGAGATACTTC. As protein: CASSQSFRRERYF.

This rearrangement joins TRBV5-1 to TRBJ2-5; D is ambiguous. V was cut by 0 bases and J by 1 base, with 16 bases left in between. Germline values: CDR1 SGHRS, CDR2 YFSETQ. This CDR3 region has 17 residues. The CDR3: CASSLERPGRFQETQYF. The CDR3 nucleotides are TGCGCCAGCAGCTTGGAAAGGCCAGGCAGGTTCCAAGAGACCCAGTACTTC.